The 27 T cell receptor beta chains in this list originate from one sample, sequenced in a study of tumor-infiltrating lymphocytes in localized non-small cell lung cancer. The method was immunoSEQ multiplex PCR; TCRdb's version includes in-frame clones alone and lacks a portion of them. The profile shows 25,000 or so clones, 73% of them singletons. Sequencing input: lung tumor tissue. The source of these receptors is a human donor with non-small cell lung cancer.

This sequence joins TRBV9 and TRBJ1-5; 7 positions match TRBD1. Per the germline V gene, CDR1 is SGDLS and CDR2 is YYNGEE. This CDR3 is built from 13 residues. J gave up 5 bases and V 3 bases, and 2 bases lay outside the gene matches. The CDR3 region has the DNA TGTGCCAGCAGCGGGGACAGCCATCAGCCCCAGCATTTT. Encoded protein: CASSGDSHQPQHF. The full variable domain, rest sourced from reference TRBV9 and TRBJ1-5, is DSGVTQTPKHLITATGQRVTLRCSPRSGDLSVYWYQQSLDQGLQFLIQYYNGEERAKGNILERFSAQQFPDLHSELNLSSLELGDSALYFCASSGDSHQPQHFGDGTRLSIL.

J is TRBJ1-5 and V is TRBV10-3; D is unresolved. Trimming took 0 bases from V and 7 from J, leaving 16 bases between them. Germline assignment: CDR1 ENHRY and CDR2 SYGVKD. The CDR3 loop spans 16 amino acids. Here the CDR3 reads CAISESPPGLMQPQHF. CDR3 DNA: TGTGCCATCAGTGAGTCGCCCCCAGGATTGATGCAGCCCCAGCATTTT.

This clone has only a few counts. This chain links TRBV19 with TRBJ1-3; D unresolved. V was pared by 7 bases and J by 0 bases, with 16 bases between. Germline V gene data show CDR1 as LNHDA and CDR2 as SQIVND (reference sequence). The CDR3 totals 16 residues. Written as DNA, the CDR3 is TGTGCCAGTACTACTGAGCAGTGGAGCTCTGGAAACACCATATATTTT. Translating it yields CASTTEQWSSGNTIYF.

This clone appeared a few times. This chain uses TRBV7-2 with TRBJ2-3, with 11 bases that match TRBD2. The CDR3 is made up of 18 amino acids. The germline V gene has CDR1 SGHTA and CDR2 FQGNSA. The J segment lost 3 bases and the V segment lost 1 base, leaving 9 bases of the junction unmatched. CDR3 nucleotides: TGTGCCAGCAGCTTAGATTCTAGCGGGGGGCCCAGGACAGATACGCAGTATTTT. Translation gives CASSLDSSGGPRTDTQYF.

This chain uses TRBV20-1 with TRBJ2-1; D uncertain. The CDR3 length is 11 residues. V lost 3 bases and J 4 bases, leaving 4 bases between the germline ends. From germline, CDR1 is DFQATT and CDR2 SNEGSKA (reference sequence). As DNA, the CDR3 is TGCAGTGCTAGTATATACAATGAGCAGTTCTTC. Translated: CSASIYNEQFF.

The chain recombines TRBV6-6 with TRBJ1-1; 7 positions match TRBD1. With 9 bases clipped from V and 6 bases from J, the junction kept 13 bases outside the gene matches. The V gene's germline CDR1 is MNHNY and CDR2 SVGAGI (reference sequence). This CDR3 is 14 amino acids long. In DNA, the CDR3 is TGTGCCAGTCGCACAGGCCTTGACAGGGCTGAAGCTTTCTTT. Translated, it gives CASRTGLDRAEAFF.

CDR3 protein: CASGQGASDTQYF. The CDR3 DNA is TGTGCCAGCGGACAGGGGGCTTCAGATACGCAGTATTTT. The gene calls are TRBV7-8 and TRBJ2-3, with 11 bases that match TRBD1. The V gene end was trimmed by 8 bases and the J gene end by 4 bases; junction bases not matched to a gene: 2. CDR3 size: 13 residues. Germline-derived CDR1 and CDR2 are SGHVS and FQNEAQ.

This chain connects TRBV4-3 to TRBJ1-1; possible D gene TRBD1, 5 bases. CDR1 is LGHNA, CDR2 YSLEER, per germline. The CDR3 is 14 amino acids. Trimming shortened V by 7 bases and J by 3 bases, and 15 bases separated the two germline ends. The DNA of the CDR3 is TGCGCCAGCAAGGACACCCAAACACACACTGAAGCTTTCTTT. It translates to CASKDTQTHTEAFF.

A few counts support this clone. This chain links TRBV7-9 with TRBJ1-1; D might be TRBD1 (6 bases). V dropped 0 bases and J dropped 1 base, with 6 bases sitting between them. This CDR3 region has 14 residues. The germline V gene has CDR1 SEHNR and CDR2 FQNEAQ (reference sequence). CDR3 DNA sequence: TGTGCCAGCAGCTTAGCGACAGGGAACACTGAAGCTTTCTTT. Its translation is CASSLATGNTEAFF.

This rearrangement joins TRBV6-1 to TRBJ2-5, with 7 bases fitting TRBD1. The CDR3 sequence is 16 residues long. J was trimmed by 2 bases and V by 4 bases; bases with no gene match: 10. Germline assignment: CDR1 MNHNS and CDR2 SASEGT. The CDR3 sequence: CASSAMDRSTQETQYF. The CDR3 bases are TGTGCCAGCAGTGCGATGGACAGGAGTACACAAGAGACCCAGTACTTC.

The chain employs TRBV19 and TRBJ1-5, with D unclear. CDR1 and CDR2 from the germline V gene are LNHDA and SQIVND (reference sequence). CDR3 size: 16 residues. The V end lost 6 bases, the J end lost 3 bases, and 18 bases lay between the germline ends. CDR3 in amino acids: CASRPRRGQINQPQHF. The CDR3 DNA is TGTGCCAGTAGGCCACGGCGAGGGCAGATCAATCAGCCCCAGCATTTT.

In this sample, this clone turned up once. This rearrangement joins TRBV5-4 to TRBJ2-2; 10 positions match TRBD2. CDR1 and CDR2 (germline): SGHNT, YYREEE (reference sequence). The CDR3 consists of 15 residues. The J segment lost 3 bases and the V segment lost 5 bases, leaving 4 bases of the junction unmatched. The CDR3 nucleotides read TGTGCCAGCAGTCAGCGGGGGGGCTACACCGGGGAGCTGTTTTTT. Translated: CASSQRGGYTGELFF.

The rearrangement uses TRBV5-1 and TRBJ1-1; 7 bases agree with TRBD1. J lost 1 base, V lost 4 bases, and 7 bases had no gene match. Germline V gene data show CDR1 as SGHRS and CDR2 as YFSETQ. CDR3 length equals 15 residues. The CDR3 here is CASSTRQGPNTEAFF. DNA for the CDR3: TGCGCCAGCAGCACAAGACAGGGTCCGAACACTGAAGCTTTCTTT.

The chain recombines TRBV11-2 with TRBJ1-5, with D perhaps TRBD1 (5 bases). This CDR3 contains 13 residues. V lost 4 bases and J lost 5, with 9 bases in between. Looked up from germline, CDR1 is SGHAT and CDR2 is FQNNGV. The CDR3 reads CASSYTGDQPQHF. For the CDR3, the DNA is TGTGCCAGCAGCTACACAGGCGATCAGCCCCAGCATTTT.

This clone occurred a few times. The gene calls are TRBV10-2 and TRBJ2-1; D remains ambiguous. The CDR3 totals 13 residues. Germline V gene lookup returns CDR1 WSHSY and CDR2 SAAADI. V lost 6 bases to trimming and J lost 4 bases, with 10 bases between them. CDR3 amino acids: CASSRTEYNEQFF. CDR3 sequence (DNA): TGCGCCAGCAGCAGGACGGAGTACAATGAGCAGTTCTTC.

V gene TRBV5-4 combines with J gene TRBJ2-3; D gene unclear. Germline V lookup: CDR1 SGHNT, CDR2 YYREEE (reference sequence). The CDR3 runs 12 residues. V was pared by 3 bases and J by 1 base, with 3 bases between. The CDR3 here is CASSSGTDTQYF. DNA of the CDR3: TGTGCCAGCAGCTCTGGCACAGATACGCAGTATTTT.

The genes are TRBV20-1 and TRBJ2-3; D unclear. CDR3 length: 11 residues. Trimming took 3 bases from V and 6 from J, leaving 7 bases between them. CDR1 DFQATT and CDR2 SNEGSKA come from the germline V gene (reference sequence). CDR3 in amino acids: CSARGDDTQYF. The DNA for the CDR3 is TGCAGTGCTAGGGGTGATGATACGCAGTATTTT.

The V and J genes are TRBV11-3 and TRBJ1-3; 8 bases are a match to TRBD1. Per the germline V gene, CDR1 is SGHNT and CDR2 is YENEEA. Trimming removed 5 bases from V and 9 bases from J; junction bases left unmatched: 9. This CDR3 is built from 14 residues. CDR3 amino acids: CASSNRQGSVTIYF. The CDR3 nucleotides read TGTGCCAGCAGCAACAGACAGGGGAGTGTCACCATATATTTT.

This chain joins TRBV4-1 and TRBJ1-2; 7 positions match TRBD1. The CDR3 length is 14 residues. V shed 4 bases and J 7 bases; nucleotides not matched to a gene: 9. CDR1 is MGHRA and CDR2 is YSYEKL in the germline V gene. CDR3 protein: CASSLGQAGTGYTF. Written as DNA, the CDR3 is TGCGCCAGCAGCCTCGGACAGGCGGGAACTGGCTACACCTTC.

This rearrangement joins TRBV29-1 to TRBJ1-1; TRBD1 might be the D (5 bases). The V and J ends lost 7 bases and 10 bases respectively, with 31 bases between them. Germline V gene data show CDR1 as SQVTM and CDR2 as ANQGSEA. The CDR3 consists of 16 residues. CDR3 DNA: TGCAGCGCCGGTGCCTATTCAGTTGAGGGGCGCCTTGGAGCTTTCTTT. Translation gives CSAGAYSVEGRLGAFF.

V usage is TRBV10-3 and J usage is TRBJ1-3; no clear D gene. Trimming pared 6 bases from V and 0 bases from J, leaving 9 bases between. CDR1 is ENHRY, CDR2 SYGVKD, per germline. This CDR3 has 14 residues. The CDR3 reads CAIRAGSSGNTIYF. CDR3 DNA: TGTGCCATCAGGGCCGGAAGCTCTGGAAACACCATATATTTT.

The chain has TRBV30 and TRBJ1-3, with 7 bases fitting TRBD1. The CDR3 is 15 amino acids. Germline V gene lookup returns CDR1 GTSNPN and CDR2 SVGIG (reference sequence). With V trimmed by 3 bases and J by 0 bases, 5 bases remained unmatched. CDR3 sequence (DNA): TGTGCCTGGAGAGGAGGGACAGCCTCTGGAAACACCATATATTTT. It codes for CAWRGGTASGNTIYF. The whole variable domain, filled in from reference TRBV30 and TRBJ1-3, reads SQTIHQWPATLVQPVGSPLSLECTVEGTSNPNLYWYRQAAGRGLQLLFYSVGIGQISSEVPQNLSASRPQDRQFILSSKKLLLSDSGFYLCAWRGGTASGNTIYFGEGSWLTVV.

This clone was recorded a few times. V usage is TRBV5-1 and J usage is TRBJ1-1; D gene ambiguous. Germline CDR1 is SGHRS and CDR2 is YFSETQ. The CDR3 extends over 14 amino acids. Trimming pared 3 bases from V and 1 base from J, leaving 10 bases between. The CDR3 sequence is CASSSTAGNTEAFF. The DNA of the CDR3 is TGCGCCAGCAGCTCGACGGCGGGGAACACTGAAGCTTTCTTT.

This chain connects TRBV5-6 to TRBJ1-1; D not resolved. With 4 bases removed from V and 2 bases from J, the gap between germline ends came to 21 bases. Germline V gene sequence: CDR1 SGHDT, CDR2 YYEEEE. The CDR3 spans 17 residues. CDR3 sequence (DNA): TGTGCCAGCAGCCCTCTTCTACTTACACAGAGTAACACTGAAGCTTTCTTT. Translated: CASSPLLLTQSNTEAFF.

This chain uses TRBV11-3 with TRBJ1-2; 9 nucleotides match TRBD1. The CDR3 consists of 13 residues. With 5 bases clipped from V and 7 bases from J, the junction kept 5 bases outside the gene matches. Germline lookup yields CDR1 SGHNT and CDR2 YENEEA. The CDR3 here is CASSPSDRGGYTF. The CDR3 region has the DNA TGTGCCAGCAGCCCCTCGGACAGGGGTGGCTACACCTTC.

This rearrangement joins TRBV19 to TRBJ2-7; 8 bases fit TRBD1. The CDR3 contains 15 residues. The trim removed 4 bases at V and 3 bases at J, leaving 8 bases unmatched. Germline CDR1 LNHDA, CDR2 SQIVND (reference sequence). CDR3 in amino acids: CASSRTGQGGYEQYF. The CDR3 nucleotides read TGTGCCAGTAGTAGAACAGGACAGGGCGGCTACGAGCAGTACTTC.

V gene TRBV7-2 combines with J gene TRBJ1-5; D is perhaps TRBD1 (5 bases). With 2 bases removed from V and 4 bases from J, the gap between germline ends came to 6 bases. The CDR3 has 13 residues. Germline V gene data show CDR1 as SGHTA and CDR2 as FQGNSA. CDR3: CASSLTGNQPQHF. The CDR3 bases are TGTGCCAGCAGCTTAACAGGAAATCAGCCCCAGCATTTT.